The T cell receptor (beta chain) under discussion was sequenced for a study of CD8+CD57+ T cells in acquired aplastic anemia. Both TCR beta VDJ combination and CDR3 sequence profiling were carried out. Genomic DNA was the template for this profiling. MiXCR, applied by TCRdb to the reads, yields one record per CDR3 protein. The table shows 400,000 to 500,000 distinct CDR3 sequences, with about two thirds occurring only once. Concerning this clonotype itself: One end of the junction fails to match germline, which may point to a read error.

Germline CDR1 SGHTA, CDR2 FQGNSA. CDR3 length: 12 residues. The material sequenced was sorted CD4+, CD8+, or CD8+CD57+ T cells (not recorded which) from PBMCs. The chain is built from TRBV7-2 and TRBJ2-3; D gene ambiguous. This receptor was taken from a human donor in good health, serving as a control. The CDR3 nucleotides read TGCGCCAGCAGCCCCCATGGCTGGGCTCAGTCTTTT. Translating gives CASSPHGWAQSF.